These 4 T cell receptor beta chains share one sample of origin, sequenced in a study of cytomegalovirus exposure and HLA in healthy donors. The PCR employed 60 Vbeta primers together with 13 Jbeta primers. Some clones are missing from TCRdb's copy, which holds only in-frame ones; the method was immunoSEQ multiplex PCR. The sample holds approximately 190,000 clones, around 83% seen once. The material sequenced was PBMCs. The origin of the receptors is a young woman in good health and CMV-seronegative.

V usage is TRBV7-3 and J usage is TRBJ2-1, with 14 nucleotides matching TRBD2. The J segment lost 6 bases and the V segment lost 8 bases, leaving 6 bases of the junction unmatched. The CDR3 is 15 amino acids. Germline CDR1 SGHTA, CDR2 FQGTGA. This CDR3 is CASGGGTSGSNEQFF. The CDR3, as DNA: TGTGCCAGCGGGGGAGGGACTAGCGGGAGCAATGAGCAGTTCTTC.

CDR3 DNA: TGTGCCAGCAGCTTAGCATTCAGCGAGGCCTACGAGCAGTACTTC. Translating gives CASSLAFSEAYEQYF. V is TRBV7-2 and J is TRBJ2-7; D is uncertain. This CDR3 has 15 residues. The germline V and J ends were trimmed by 0 bases and 2 bases, with 11 bases remaining between them. CDR1 is SGHTA and CDR2 is FQGNSA in the germline V gene. The entire variable domain, with the rest obtained from reference TRBV7-2 and TRBJ2-7, is as follows: GAGVSQSPSNKVTEKGKDVELRCDPISGHTALYWYRQSLGQGLEFLIYFQGNSAPDKSGLPSDRFSAERTGGSVSTLTIQRTQQEDSAVYLCASSLAFSEAYEQYFGPGTRLTVT.

This chain connects TRBV18 to TRBJ2-7; 13 bases line up with TRBD2. The CDR3 has 21 residues. V was pared by 3 bases and J by 3 bases, with 20 bases of the junction left unmatched. Germline CDR1 and CDR2: KGHSH and LQKENI. CDR3 in DNA: TGTGCCAGCTCACCCGAACGGGTGACAGCAGGACTAGCGGGAGCCTTCTACGAGCAGTACTTC. Amino acids: CASSPERVTAGLAGAFYEQYF.

The genes are TRBV6-5 and TRBJ2-1; 11 bases are a match to TRBD1. CDR1 and CDR2 from the germline V gene are MNHEY and SVGAGI. This CDR3 region has 15 residues. Losses at the gene ends were 3 bases for V and 9 bases for J; bases not matched to a gene: 7. CDR3 protein: CASSYRDRGLGEQFF. In nucleotides, the CDR3 is TGTGCCAGCAGTTATCGGGACAGGGGGTTAGGTGAGCAGTTCTTC.